This TCR beta chain derives from a study of control samples from healthy donors and cancer patients. The CDR3 is 10 residues long. V lost 7 bases and J lost 5, with 3 bases in between. The V gene's germline CDR1 is MNHEY and CDR2 SVGAGI. The assay was immunoSEQ multiplex PCR, and TCRdb's table has in-frame clones only and misses some. The sample contains some 2,900 clones, more than 65% of which appear only once. This rearrangement joins TRBV6-5 to TRBJ1-5, with unresolved D. The sequenced sample consisted of formalin-fixed, paraffin-embedded tissue. The clonotype comes from a male donor with melanoma. The CDR3 nucleotides read TGTGCCAGCAACTATCAGCCCCAGCATTTT. The encoded protein is CASNYQPQHF.